The clone carrying this T cell receptor beta chain occurred many times. This record comes from a study of low-dose radiotherapy and immunotherapy resistance in tumors. Study information: Patients were treated with intravenous nivolumab at 240 mg every two weeks and were also dosed with ipilimumab at 1 mg/kg every six weeks.

cDNA synthesis used a TRAV/TRBV-specific primer set for both chains. TCRs were amplified for 15 to 25 PCR cycles with a constant-region primer and V-primer adapter. TCRdb reprocessed the reads via MiXCR and lists one record per CDR3 protein. The sample yields some 100,000 distinct CDR3 sequences, less than 25% seen once. The time point is: after trial treatment. Described treatment: LDRT plus nivolumab, ipilimumab, low-dose cyclophosphamide and aspirin (RACIN trial). The CDR3 contains 14 residues. Trimming cost V 5 bases and J 5 bases, with 13 bases left between them. Germline CDR1 and CDR2: SSHAT and FNYEAQ (reference sequence).

This chain links TRBV7-7 with TRBJ2-1; TRBD2 might be the D (5 bases). The TCR originated in a male donor with prostate cancer. The sequenced sample was PBMCs, obtained after low-dose radiotherapy plus immunotherapy. This chain's CDR3 is CASSRSGGNNEQFF. The DNA for the CDR3 is TGTGCCAGCAGCCGGAGCGGAGGAAACAATGAGCAGTTCTTC.